This T cell receptor beta chain comes out of a study of blood T cell repertoires in COVID-19. The assay was immunoSEQ multiplex PCR, and TCRdb's table has in-frame clones only and misses some. The sample has some 130,000 clones, around 80% seen once. This clonotype originated in a man in his 70s with acute or convalescent COVID-19. Sequenced: peripheral blood.

The CDR3 nucleotides are TGTGCCAGCAGCCGGTTGACGGGGATGTCGTCGAGCTACACCTTC. Protein product: CASSRLTGMSSSYTF. V gene TRBV7-9 combines with J gene TRBJ1-2, with D uncertain. Germline CDR1 is SEHNR and CDR2 is FQNEAQ (reference sequence). V shed 5 bases and J shed 9 bases, with 22 bases lying between them. The CDR3 extends over 15 amino acids.